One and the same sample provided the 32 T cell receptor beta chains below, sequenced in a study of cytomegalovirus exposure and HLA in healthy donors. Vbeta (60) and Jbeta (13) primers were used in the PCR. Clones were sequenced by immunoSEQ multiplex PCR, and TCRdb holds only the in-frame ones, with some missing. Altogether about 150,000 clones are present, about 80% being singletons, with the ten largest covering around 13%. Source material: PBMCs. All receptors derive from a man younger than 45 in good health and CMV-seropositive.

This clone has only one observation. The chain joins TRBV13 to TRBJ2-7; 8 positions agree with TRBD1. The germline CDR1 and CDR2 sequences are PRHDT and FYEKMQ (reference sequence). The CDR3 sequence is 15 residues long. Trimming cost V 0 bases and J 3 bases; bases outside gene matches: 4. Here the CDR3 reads CASSLGRDRNYEQYF. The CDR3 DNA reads TGTGCCAGCAGCTTAGGTCGGGACAGGAACTACGAGCAGTACTTC. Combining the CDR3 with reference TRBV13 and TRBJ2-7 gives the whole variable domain AAGVIQSPRHLIKEKRETATLKCYPIPRHDTVYWYQQGPGQDPQFLISFYEKMQSDKGSIPDRFSAQQFSDYHSELNMSSLELGDSALYFCASSLGRDRNYEQYFGPGTRLTVT.

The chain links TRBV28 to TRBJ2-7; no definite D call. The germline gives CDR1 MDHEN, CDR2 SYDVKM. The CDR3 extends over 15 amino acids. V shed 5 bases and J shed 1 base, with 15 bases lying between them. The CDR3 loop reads CASSQTPDSSYEQYF. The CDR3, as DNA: TGTGCCAGCAGTCAAACCCCTGACTCGTCCTACGAGCAGTACTTC.

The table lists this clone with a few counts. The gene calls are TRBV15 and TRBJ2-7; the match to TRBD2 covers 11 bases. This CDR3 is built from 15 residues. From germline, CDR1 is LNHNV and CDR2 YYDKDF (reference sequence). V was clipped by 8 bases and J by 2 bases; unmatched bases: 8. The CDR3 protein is CATSSRLAGPYEQYF. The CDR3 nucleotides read TGTGCCACCTCAAGTCGACTAGCGGGGCCCTACGAGCAGTACTTC.

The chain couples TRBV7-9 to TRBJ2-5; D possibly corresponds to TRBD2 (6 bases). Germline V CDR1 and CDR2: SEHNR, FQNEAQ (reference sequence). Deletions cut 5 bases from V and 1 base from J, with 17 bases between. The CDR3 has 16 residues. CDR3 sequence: CASSGSSRRGQETQYF. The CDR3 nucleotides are TGTGCCAGCAGCGGGTCTTCACGGAGGGGCCAAGAGACCCAGTACTTC.

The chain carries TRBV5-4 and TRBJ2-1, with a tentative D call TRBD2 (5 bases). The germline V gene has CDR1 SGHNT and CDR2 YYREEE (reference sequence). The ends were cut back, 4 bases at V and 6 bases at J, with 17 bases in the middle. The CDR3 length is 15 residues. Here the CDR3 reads CASSPTRAAANEQFF. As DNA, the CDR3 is TGTGCCAGCAGCCCGACCCGAGCAGCGGCCAATGAGCAGTTCTTC.

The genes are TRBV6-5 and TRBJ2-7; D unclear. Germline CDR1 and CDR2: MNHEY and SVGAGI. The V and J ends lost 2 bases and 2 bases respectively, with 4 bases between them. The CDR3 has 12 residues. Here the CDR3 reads CASSYRAYEQYF. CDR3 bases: TGTGCCAGCAGTTACCGGGCCTACGAGCAGTACTTC.

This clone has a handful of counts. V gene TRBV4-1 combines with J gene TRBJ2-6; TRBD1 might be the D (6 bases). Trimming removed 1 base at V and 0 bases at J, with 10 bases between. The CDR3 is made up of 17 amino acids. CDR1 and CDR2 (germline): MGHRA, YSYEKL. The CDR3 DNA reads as TGCGCCAGCAGCCAAGGGGGGCCTTTCTCTGGGGCCAACGTCCTGACTTTC. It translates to CASSQGGPFSGANVLTF.

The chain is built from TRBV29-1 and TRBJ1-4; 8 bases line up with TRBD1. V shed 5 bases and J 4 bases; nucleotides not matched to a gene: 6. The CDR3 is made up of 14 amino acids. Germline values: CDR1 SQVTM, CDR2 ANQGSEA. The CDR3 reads CSVSRQGLNEKLFF. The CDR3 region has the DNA TGCAGCGTTTCGCGACAGGGGCTTAATGAAAAACTGTTTTTT.

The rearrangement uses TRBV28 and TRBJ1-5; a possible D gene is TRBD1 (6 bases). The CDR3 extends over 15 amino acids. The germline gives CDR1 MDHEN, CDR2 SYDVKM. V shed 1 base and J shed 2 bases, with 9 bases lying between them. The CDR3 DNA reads TGTGCCAGCAGTTTATATCCAGGGGGCAATCAGCCCCAGCATTTT. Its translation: CASSLYPGGNQPQHF.

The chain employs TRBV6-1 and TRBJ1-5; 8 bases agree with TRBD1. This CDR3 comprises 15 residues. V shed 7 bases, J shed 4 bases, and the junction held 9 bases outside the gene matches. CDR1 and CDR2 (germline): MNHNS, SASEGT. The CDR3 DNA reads TGTGCCAGCACAGAGACAGGGGCCCTAAATCAGCCCCAGCATTTT. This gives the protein CASTETGALNQPQHF.

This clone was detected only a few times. CDR3 nucleotide sequence: TGCGCCAGCAGCCAACAGGACAGGGCAACTAATGAAAAACTGTTTTTT. Its protein product is CASSQQDRATNEKLFF. The chain carries TRBV4-1 and TRBJ1-4; the match to TRBD1 covers 8 bases. J lost 0 bases, V lost 2 bases, and 2 bases had no gene match. Germline CDR1 is MGHRA and CDR2 is YSYEKL. The CDR3 covers 16 residues.

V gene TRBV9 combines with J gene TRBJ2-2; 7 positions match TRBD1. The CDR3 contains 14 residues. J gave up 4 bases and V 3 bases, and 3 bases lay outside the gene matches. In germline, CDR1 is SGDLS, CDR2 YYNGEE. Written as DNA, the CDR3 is TGTGCCAGCAGCGACCCAGGGGGCACCGGGGAGCTGTTTTTT. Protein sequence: CASSDPGGTGELFF.

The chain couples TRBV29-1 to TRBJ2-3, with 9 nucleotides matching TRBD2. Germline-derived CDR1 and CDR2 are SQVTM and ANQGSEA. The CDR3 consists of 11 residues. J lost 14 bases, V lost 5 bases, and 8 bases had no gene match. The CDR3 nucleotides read TGCAGCGTTAAGACTAGCGGCACCATGTATTTT. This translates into CSVKTSGTMYF.

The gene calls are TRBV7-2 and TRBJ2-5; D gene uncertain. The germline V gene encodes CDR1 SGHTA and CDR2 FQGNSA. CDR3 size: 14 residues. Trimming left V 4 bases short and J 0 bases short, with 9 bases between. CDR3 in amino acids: CASSSAGYQETQYF. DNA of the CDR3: TGTGCCAGCAGCTCGGCCGGGTACCAAGAGACCCAGTACTTC.

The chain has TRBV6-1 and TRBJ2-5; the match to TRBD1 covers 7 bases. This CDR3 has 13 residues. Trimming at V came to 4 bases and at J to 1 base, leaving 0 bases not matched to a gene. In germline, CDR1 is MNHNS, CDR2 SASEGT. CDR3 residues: CASSGDSQETQYF. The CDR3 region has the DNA TGTGCCAGCAGTGGGGACAGCCAAGAGACCCAGTACTTC.

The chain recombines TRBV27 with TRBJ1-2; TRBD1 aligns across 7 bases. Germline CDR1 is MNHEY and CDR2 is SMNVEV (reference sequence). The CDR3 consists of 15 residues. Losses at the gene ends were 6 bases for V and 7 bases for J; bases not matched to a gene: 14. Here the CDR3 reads CASRGDADRPRGYTF. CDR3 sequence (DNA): TGTGCCAGCAGGGGGGACGCGGACAGGCCCCGTGGCTACACCTTC.

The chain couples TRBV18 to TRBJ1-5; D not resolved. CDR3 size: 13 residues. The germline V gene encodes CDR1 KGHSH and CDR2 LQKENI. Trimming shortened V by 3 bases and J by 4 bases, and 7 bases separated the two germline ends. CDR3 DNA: TGTGCCAGCTCACCGGGGAGAAATCAGCCCCAGCATTTT. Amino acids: CASSPGRNQPQHF.

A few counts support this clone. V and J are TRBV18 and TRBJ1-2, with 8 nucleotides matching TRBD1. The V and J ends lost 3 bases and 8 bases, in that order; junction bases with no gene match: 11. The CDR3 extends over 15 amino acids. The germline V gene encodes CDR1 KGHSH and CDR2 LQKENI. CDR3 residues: CASSPSGTGAIGYTF. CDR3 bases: TGTGCCAGCTCACCGTCCGGGACAGGTGCTATAGGCTACACCTTC.

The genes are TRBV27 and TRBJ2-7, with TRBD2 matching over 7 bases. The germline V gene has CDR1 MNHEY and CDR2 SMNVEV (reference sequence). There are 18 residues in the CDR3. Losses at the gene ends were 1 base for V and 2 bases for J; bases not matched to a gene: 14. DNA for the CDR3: TGTGCCAGCAGTTTATTCCGCCCTCTAGCGGAGACGACCTACGAGCAGTACTTC. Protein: CASSLFRPLAETTYEQYF.

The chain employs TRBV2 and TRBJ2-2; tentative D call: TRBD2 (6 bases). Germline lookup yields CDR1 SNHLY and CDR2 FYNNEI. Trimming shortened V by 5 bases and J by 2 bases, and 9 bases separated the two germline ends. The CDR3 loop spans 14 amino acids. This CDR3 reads CASSLGTNTGELFF. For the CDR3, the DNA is TGTGCCAGCAGTCTTGGGACTAACACCGGGGAGCTGTTTTTT.

The CDR3 nucleotides read TGTGCCAGCTCCGGGACAGGGGTCGGGGATACGCAGTATTTT. Its protein product is CASSGTGVGDTQYF. The J gene is TRBJ2-3, the V gene TRBV6-1, with TRBD1 matching over 10 bases. Trimming took 8 bases from V and 6 from J; bases not matched to a gene: 8. Looked up from germline, CDR1 is MNHNS and CDR2 is SASEGT. CDR3 size: 14 residues.

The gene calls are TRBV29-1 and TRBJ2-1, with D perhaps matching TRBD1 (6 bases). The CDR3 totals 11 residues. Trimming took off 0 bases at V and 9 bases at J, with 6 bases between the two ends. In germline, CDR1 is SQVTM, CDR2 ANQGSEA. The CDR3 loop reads CSVEEGGEQFF. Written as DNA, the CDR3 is TGCAGCGTTGAAGAAGGGGGTGAGCAGTTCTTC.

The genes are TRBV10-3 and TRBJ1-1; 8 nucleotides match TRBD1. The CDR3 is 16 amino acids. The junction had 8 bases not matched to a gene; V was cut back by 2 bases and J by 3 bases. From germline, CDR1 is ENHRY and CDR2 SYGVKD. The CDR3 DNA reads TGTGCCATCAGTGAGGGGCAGGGGGCGGTGGACACTGAAGCTTTCTTT. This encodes CAISEGQGAVDTEAFF.

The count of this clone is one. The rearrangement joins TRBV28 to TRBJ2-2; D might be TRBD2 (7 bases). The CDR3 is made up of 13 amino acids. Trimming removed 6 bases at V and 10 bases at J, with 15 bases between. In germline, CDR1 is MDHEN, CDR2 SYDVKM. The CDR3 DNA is TGTGCCAGCAGCCTAGGGGGGGAAATGGAGCTGTTTTTT. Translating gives CASSLGGEMELFF.

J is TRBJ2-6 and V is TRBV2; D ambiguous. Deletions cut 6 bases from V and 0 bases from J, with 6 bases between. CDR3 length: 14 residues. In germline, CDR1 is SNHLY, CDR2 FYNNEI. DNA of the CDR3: TGTGCCAGCAGGCAGTTCTCTGGGGCCAACGTCCTGACTTTC. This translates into CASRQFSGANVLTF.

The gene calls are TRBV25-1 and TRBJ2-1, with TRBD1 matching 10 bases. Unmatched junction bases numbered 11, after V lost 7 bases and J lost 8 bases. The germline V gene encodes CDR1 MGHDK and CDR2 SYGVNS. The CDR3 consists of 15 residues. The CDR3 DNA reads TGTGCCAGCACCGATCCGGGACAGGGGTCCGATGAGCAGTTCTTC. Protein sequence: CASTDPGQGSDEQFF.

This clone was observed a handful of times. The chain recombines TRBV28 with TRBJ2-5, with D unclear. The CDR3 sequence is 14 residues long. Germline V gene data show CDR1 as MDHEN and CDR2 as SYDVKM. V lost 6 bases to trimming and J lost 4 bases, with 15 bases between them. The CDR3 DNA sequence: TGTGCCAGCAGCACCAGTGGCAGTCGAGAGACCCAGTACTTC. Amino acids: CASSTSGSRETQYF.

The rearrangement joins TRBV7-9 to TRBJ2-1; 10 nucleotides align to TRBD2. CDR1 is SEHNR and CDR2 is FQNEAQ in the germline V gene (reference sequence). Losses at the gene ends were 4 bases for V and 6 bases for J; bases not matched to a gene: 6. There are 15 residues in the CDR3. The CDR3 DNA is TGTGCCAGCAGCTCACTAGCGGGATGGTCCAATGAGCAGTTCTTC. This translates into CASSSLAGWSNEQFF.

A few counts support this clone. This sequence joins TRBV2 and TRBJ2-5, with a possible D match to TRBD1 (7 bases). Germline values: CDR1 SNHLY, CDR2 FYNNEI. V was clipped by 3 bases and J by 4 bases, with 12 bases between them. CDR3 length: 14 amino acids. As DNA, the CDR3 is TGTGCCAGCAGTGACCGGAGGGGGCTAGAGACCCAGTACTTC. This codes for CASSDRRGLETQYF.

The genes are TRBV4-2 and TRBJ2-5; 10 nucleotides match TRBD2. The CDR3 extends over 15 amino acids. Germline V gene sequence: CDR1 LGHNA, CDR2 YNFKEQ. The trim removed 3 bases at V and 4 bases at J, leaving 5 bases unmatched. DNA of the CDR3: TGTGCCAGCAGCCAGCGAGCGGGAGGGACAGAGACCCAGTACTTC. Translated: CASSQRAGGTETQYF.

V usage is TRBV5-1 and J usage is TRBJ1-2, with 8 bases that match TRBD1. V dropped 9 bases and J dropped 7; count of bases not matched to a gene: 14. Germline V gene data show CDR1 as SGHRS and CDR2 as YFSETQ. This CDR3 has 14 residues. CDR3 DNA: TGCGCCAACGACTACCGGGACAGGCGGTTTGGCTACACCTTC. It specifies CANDYRDRRFGYTF.

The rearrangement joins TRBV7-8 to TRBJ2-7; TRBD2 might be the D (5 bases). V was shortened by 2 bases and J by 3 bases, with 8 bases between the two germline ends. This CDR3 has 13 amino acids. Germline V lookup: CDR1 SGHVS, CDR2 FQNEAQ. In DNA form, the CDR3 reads TGTGCCAGCAGCTTACGAGGGAGCTACGAGCAGTACTTC. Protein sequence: CASSLRGSYEQYF.